Presented here are 27 T cell receptor beta chains from one specimen sequenced in a study of shared clonotypes between healthy human individuals (dated by TCRdb to the early 2020s). Library prep was done by the immunoSEQ multiplex PCR assay. TCRdb carries this immuneACCESS record with in-frame sequences only. Its versions omit some clonotypes, under half of them owing to an unresolved V gene in the studies checked, with the rest unexplained. Across this sample there are fewer than 1.6 million clones, with less than 99% seen only once. The top ten clonotypes cover around 0.33% of the sample. Input material: naive CD4+ T cells sorted from blood. What this sample's cell subset or site label stands for: CD45RA+ positively selected. These receptor sequences come from a man aged 25 to 40 in good health.

This chain links TRBV6-5 with TRBJ2-1, with D possibly matching TRBD1 (6 bases). The V gene lost 2 bases and the J gene lost 0 bases, with 8 bases spanning the gap. Germline CDR1 and CDR2: MNHEY and SVGAGI. This CDR3 has 15 amino acids. The CDR3 DNA reads TGTGCCAGCAGTTACACAGGGAGCTCCTACAATGAGCAGTTCTTC. Its translation is CASSYTGSSYNEQFF.

The chain has TRBV2 and TRBJ2-7; D possibly uses TRBD1 or TRBD2 (5 bases each). CDR1 is SNHLY and CDR2 is FYNNEI in the germline V gene. This CDR3 comprises 14 residues. V shed 7 bases and J shed 3 bases, with 16 bases lying between them. Here the CDR3 reads CASIPTAANYEQYF. CDR3 coding DNA: TGTGCCAGCATTCCGACAGCGGCGAACTACGAGCAGTACTTC.

The chain recombines TRBV10-3 with TRBJ2-2; D unresolved. The germline gives CDR1 ENHRY, CDR2 SYGVKD. The CDR3 covers 15 residues. V was clipped by 3 bases and J by 0 bases, with 8 bases between them. In DNA form, the CDR3 reads TGTGCCATCAGTGATGGAAAAGCGAACACCGGGGAGCTGTTTTTT. Amino acids: CAISDGKANTGELFF.

The rearrangement links TRBV28 to TRBJ2-2, with 8 bases that match TRBD1. The length of the CDR3 is 17 residues. Per the germline V gene, CDR1 is MDHEN and CDR2 is SYDVKM. Germline trimming cut 5 bases from V and 2 bases from J; bases unmatched to any gene: 10. The CDR3, as DNA: TGTGCCAGCAGTCCCAGGGGGCACCATCCTAACACCGGGGAGCTGTTTTTT. This encodes CASSPRGHHPNTGELFF.

V and J are TRBV27 and TRBJ1-5; D gene ambiguous. V dropped 1 base and J dropped 2 bases, with 9 bases sitting between them. CDR1 MNHEY and CDR2 SMNVEV come from the germline V gene (reference sequence). The length of the CDR3 is 15 residues. Here the CDR3 reads CASSLFGGGNQPQHF. The CDR3 DNA sequence: TGTGCCAGCAGTTTATTCGGCGGAGGCAATCAGCCCCAGCATTTT.

The CDR3 spells CASSLDTRGEQYF. CDR3 nucleotides: TGTGCCAGCAGCTTGGACACCCGGGGAGAGCAGTACTTC. This chain joins TRBV5-4 and TRBJ2-7, with a weak D call TRBD2 (5 bases). Germline CDR1 reads SGHNT; CDR2 reads YYREEE (reference sequence). V was shortened by 0 bases and J by 7 bases, with 11 bases between the two germline ends. The CDR3 totals 13 residues.

The chain couples TRBV27 to TRBJ2-1; possible D gene TRBD2, 6 bases. V lost 3 bases, J lost 2 bases, and 8 bases lay in between. Germline CDR1 is MNHEY and CDR2 is SMNVEV (reference sequence). The CDR3 is 14 residues long. The CDR3 DNA follows: TGTGCCAGCAGTTTGGGGGGAACCTACAATGAGCAGTTCTTC. Protein: CASSLGGTYNEQFF.

The rearrangement links TRBV29-1 to TRBJ2-5; D is uncertain. CDR1 and CDR2 from the germline V gene are SQVTM and ANQGSEA. Trimming took off 6 bases at V and 2 bases at J, with 16 bases between the two ends. CDR3 size: 14 residues. CDR3 DNA sequence: TGCAGCGTAAAAAAAAGGATCGGACAAGAGACCCAGTACTTC. Its protein is CSVKKRIGQETQYF.

This chain uses TRBV5-1 with TRBJ2-1; 8 nucleotides line up with TRBD2. CDR1 and CDR2 from the germline V gene are SGHRS and YFSETQ. The CDR3 has 16 residues. The J segment lost 15 bases and the V segment lost 4 bases, leaving 21 bases of the junction unmatched. The CDR3 is CASSQGLAGGLLSRFF. DNA for the CDR3: TGCGCCAGCAGCCAGGGGTTGGCGGGAGGTCTTCTGTCTCGGTTCTTC.

The V call is TRBV6-5, the J call TRBJ1-2; D is ambiguous. The CDR3 spans 12 residues. The germline gives CDR1 MNHEY, CDR2 SVGAGI. V shed 6 bases and J shed 4 bases, with 9 bases lying between them. CDR3 DNA sequence: TGTGCCAGCAGCGACGAGGGCTATGGCTACACCTTC. This encodes CASSDEGYGYTF.

This clone was recorded once. The chain recombines TRBV6-5 with TRBJ2-5; 7 bases match TRBD1. The germline V gene encodes CDR1 MNHEY and CDR2 SVGAGI. The V and J ends lost 2 bases and 1 base, in that order; junction bases with no gene match: 4. The CDR3 is 15 amino acids. As DNA, the CDR3 is TGTGCCAGCAGTTACACAGGACAGGCCCAAGAGACCCAGTACTTC. This sequence encodes CASSYTGQAQETQYF.

This sequence joins TRBV6-5 and TRBJ2-7, with a tentative D call TRBD1 (6 bases). V lost 6 bases to trimming and J lost 6 bases, with 15 bases between them. The germline V gene has CDR1 MNHEY and CDR2 SVGAGI. The CDR3 spans 13 residues. CDR3 loop: CASRPTGIGEQYF. The CDR3 DNA reads as TGTGCCAGCAGACCCACAGGGATTGGCGAGCAGTACTTC.

This chain uses TRBV7-6 with TRBJ2-7, with 11 bases that match TRBD1. The V and J ends lost 6 bases and 0 bases, in that order; junction bases with no gene match: 4. From germline, CDR1 is SGHVS and CDR2 FNYEAQ. The CDR3 contains 15 residues. The CDR3 loop reads CASRLGTGGSYEQYF. The CDR3 DNA follows: TGTGCCAGCAGACTGGGGACAGGGGGCTCCTACGAGCAGTACTTC.

The V and J genes are TRBV28 and TRBJ2-2; TRBD1 aligns across 9 bases. Germline values: CDR1 MDHEN, CDR2 SYDVKM. The CDR3 length is 16 residues. The V and J ends lost 7 bases and 3 bases, in that order; junction bases with no gene match: 9. CDR3 bases: TGTGCCAGCAACCCGATTACAGGGGGCCACACCGGGGAGCTGTTTTTT. Protein: CASNPITGGHTGELFF.

The CDR3 is CASSEYFGGSSYNEQFF. The CDR3 bases are TGCGCCAGCAGTGAATATTTTGGTGGAAGCTCCTACAATGAGCAGTTCTTC. The chain couples TRBV10-1 to TRBJ2-1, with D hard to call. The CDR3 is made up of 17 amino acids. Trimming removed 3 bases at V and 0 bases at J, with 15 bases between. Per germline, CDR1 WNHNN and CDR2 SYGVQD (reference sequence).

The V and J genes are TRBV7-7 and TRBJ2-5; TRBD1 matches 8 bases. Germline V CDR1 and CDR2: SSHAT, FNYEAQ (reference sequence). V trimming: 5 bases; J trimming: 6 bases; junction bases outside the gene matches: 8. The CDR3 is 14 amino acids. The DNA for the CDR3 is TGTGCCAGCAGCCCCTTGACAGGGGCACAGACCCAGTACTTC. Its translation: CASSPLTGAQTQYF.

The rearrangement joins TRBV6-5 to TRBJ2-1; 8 bases match TRBD1. Germline V gene lookup returns CDR1 MNHEY and CDR2 SVGAGI. The CDR3 covers 15 residues. J gave up 6 bases and V 6 bases, and 10 bases lay outside the gene matches. The CDR3 DNA reads as TGTGCCAGCAGACCAGACAGGGGAAGAAGCAATGAGCAGTTCTTC. This gives the protein CASRPDRGRSNEQFF.

The chain employs TRBV11-2 and TRBJ2-7; D may be TRBD1 (7 bases). The CDR3 loop spans 15 amino acids. Germline V gene sequence: CDR1 SGHAT, CDR2 FQNNGV. Trimming left V 5 bases short and J 0 bases short, with 14 bases between. The CDR3 here is CASSLLQGGSYEQYF. CDR3 coding DNA: TGTGCCAGCAGCCTTTTGCAGGGGGGCTCCTACGAGCAGTACTTC.

This clone was recorded once. The chain carries TRBV27 and TRBJ1-1; perhaps TRBD1 as D (5 bases). The CDR3 has 13 amino acids. With 3 bases removed from V and 4 bases from J, the gap between germline ends came to 9 bases. Germline V CDR1 and CDR2: MNHEY, SMNVEV (reference sequence). DNA of the CDR3: TGTGCCAGCAGTTTGGGGGATAGCACTGAAGCTTTCTTT. Amino acid sequence: CASSLGDSTEAFF.

V usage is TRBV5-1 and J usage is TRBJ2-7; the match to TRBD2 covers 7 bases. There are 14 residues in the CDR3. V was clipped by 4 bases and J by 0 bases; unmatched bases: 4. The germline V gene encodes CDR1 SGHRS and CDR2 YFSETQ. The CDR3 DNA reads as TGCGCCAGCAGCGCCCGGGACTACTCCTACGAGCAGTACTTC. As protein: CASSARDYSYEQYF. The full variable domain, its missing parts supplied by reference TRBV5-1 and TRBJ2-7, is KAGVTQTPRYLIKTRGQQVTLSCSPISGHRSVSWYQQTPGQGLQFLFEYFSETQRNKGNFPGRFSGRQFSNSRSEMNVSTLELGDSALYLCASSARDYSYEQYFGPGTRLTVT.

This clone was counted once. The chain employs TRBV7-2 and TRBJ2-2; no firm D call. Trimming removed 1 base at V and 5 bases at J, with 8 bases between. CDR1 is SGHTA, CDR2 FQGNSA, per germline. CDR3 length: 14 amino acids. The CDR3 DNA follows: TGTGCCAGCAGCTTAGAAGGAGTAACCGGGGAGCTGTTTTTT. Its translation is CASSLEGVTGELFF.

The chain couples TRBV5-6 to TRBJ2-5; D is perhaps TRBD2 (6 bases). There are 15 residues in the CDR3. With 6 bases removed from V and 6 bases from J, the gap between germline ends came to 21 bases. The germline V gene encodes CDR1 SGHDT and CDR2 YYEEEE. The CDR3 bases are TGTGCCAGCACCCCTTGGAGGGGTCCTACGAAGACCCAGTACTTC. Its translation: CASTPWRGPTKTQYF.

The chain links TRBV7-3 to TRBJ2-5; D is unclear. Trimming left V 5 bases short and J 3 bases short, with 10 bases between. The CDR3 is 13 residues long. The V gene's germline CDR1 is SGHTA and CDR2 FQGTGA. The CDR3 nucleotides read TGTGCCAGCAGCCGGACGAGAGAAGAGACCCAGTACTTC. Its protein product is CASSRTREETQYF.

The V gene is TRBV19, the J gene TRBJ2-5, with 12 bases that match TRBD2. The trim removed 4 bases at V and 3 bases at J, leaving 9 bases unmatched. Germline-derived CDR1 and CDR2 are LNHDA and SQIVND (reference sequence). The CDR3 runs to 17 residues. The CDR3 DNA is TGTGCCAGTAGTACCTCAATTCTAGCGGGAGGGAAAGAGACCCAGTACTTC. It codes for CASSTSILAGGKETQYF.

The chain carries TRBV18 and TRBJ2-1; 8 bases are a match to TRBD2. CDR3 size: 16 residues. Germline V gene sequence: CDR1 KGHSH, CDR2 LQKENI. V trimming: 3 bases; J trimming: 14 bases; junction bases outside the gene matches: 18. The chain's CDR3 is CASSPAVRTGGSSEFF. CDR3 sequence (DNA): TGTGCCAGCTCACCCGCGGTCAGAACGGGAGGGAGTTCTGAGTTCTTC.

Remarks on this clone: One junction end does not reproduce the germline sequence, and a read error may be involved. The CDR3 here is CASSLSLVYNQPQHF. DNA for the CDR3: TGTGCCAGCAGCTTGAGTTTGGTGTACAATCAGCCCCAGCATTTT. This chain joins TRBV5-3 and TRBJ1-5; D unclear. TRBV5-3 qualifies as an ORF whose function is uncertain. CDR3 length equals 15 residues.

The rearrangement uses TRBV18 and TRBJ2-1, with TRBD2 matching over 9 bases. Losses at the gene ends were 1 base for V and 7 bases for J; bases not matched to a gene: 5. There are 15 residues in the CDR3. Germline assignment: CDR1 KGHSH and CDR2 LQKENI. For the CDR3, the DNA is TGTGCCAGCTCACCACAGCGGGAGGATTTAAATGAGCAGTTCTTC. It encodes CASSPQREDLNEQFF.